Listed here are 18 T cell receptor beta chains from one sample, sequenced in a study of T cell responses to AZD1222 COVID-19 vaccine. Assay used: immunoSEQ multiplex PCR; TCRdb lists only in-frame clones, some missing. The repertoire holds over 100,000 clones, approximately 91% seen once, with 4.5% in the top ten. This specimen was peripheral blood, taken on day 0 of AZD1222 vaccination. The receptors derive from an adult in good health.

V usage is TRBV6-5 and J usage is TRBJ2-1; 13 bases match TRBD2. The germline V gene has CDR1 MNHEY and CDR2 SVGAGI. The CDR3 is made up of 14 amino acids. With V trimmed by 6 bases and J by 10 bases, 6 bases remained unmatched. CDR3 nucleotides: TGTGCCAGCAGGCCGGGACTAGCGGGACGGGAGCAGTTCTTC. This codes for CASRPGLAGREQFF.

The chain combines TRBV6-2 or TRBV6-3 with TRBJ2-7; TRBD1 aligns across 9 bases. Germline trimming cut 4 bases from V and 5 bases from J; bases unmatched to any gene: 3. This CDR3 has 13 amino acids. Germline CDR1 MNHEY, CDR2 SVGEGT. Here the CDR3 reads CASSWDRVDEQYF. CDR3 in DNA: TGTGCCAGCAGTTGGGACAGGGTGGACGAGCAGTACTTC.

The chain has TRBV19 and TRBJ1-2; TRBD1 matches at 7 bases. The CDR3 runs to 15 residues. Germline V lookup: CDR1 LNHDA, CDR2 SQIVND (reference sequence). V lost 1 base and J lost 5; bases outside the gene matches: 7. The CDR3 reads CASSIGTGRAYGYTF. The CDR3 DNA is TGTGCCAGTAGTATAGGGACAGGCCGCGCATATGGCTACACCTTC.

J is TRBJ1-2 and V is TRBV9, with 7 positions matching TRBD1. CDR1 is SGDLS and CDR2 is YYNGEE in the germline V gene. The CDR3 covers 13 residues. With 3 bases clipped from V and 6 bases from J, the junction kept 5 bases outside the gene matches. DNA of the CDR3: TGTGCCAGCAGCGCACAGGGGACGAATGGCTACACCTTC. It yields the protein CASSAQGTNGYTF.

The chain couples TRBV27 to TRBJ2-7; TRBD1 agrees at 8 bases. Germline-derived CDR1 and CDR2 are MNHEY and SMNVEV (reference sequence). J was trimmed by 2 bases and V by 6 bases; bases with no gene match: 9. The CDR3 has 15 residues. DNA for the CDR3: TGTGCCAGCAGGCAAGGGACAGGTGAAGCCTACGAGCAGTACTTC. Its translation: CASRQGTGEAYEQYF.

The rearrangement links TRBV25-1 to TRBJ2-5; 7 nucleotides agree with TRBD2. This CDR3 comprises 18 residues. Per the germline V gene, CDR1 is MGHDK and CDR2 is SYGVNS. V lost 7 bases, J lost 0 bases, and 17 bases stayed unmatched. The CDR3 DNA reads TGTGCCAGCACAGGGCCTAGCGGAGCACGGGAGTACCAAGAGACCCAGTACTTC. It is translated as CASTGPSGAREYQETQYF.

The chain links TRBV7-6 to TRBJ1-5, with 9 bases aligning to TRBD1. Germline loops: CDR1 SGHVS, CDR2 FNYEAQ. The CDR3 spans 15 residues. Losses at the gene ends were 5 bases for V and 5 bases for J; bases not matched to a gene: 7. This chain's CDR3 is CASSTGTGRYQPQHF. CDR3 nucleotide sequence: TGTGCCAGCAGCACAGGGACAGGGCGGTATCAGCCCCAGCATTTT.

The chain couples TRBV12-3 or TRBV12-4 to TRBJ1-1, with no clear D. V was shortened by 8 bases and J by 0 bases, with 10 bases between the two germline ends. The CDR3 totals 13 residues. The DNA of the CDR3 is TGTGCCAGCGCCCTCAGTTTGAACACTGAAGCTTTCTTT. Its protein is CASALSLNTEAFF.

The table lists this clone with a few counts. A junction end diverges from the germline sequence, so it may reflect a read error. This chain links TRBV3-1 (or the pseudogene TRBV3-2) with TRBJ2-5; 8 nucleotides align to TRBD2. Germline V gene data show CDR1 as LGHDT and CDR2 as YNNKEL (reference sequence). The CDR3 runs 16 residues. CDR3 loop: CASSQYGGAVQGTQYF. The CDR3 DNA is TGTGCCAGCAGCCAATACGGGGGGGCCGTACAAGGGACCCAGTACTTC.

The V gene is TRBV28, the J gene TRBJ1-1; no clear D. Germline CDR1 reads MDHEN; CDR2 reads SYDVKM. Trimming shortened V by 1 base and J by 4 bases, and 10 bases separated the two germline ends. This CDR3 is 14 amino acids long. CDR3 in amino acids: CASSLSRGGTEAFF. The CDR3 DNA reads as TGTGCCAGCAGTTTATCTCGGGGTGGCACTGAAGCTTTCTTT.

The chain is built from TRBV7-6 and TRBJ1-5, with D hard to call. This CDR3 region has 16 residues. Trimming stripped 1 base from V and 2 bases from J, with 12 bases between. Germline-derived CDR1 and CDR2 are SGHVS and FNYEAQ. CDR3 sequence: CASSLEGHPGNQPQHF. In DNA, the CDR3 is TGTGCCAGCAGCTTAGAGGGTCATCCAGGCAATCAGCCCCAGCATTTT.

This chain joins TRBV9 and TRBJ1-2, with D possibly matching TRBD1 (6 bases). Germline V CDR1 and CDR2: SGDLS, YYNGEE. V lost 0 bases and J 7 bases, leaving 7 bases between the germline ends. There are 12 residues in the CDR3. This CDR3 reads CASSVDRVGYTF. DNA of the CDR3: TGTGCCAGCAGCGTAGACAGGGTTGGCTACACCTTC.

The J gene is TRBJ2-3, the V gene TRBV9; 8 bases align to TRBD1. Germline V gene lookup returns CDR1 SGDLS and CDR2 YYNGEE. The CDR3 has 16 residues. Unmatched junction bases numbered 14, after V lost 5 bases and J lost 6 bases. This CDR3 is CASSATGGIGSDTQYF. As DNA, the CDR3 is TGTGCCAGCAGTGCTACAGGGGGTATCGGTTCGGATACGCAGTATTTT.

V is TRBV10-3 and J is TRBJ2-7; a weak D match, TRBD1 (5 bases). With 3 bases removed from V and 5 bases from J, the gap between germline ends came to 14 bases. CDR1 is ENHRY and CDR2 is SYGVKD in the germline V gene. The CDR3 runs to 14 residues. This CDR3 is CAISERGLTNEQYF. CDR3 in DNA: TGTGCCATCAGTGAAAGGGGATTAACGAACGAGCAGTACTTC.

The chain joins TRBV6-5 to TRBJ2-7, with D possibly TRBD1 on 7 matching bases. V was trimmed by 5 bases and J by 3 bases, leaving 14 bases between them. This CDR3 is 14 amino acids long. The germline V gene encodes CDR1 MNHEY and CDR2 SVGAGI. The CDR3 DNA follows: TGTGCCAGCAGTCCTTACAGGGGAGGCTACGAGCAGTACTTC. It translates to CASSPYRGGYEQYF.

In DNA form, the CDR3 reads TGCGCCAGCAGCTTGGAAGGGGGCTACACCTTC. This codes for CASSLEGGYTF. The chain uses TRBV5-1 and TRBJ1-2; the D is unclear. This CDR3 is 11 amino acids long. Trimming removed 0 bases from V and 8 bases from J, with 5 bases in between. Germline CDR1 reads SGHRS; CDR2 reads YFSETQ.

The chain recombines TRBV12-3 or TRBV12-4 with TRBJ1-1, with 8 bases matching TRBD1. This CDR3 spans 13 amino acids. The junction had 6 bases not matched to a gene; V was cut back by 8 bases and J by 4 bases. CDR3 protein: CASVRTGSTEAFF. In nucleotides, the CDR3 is TGTGCCAGCGTGAGGACAGGGAGCACTGAAGCTTTCTTT.

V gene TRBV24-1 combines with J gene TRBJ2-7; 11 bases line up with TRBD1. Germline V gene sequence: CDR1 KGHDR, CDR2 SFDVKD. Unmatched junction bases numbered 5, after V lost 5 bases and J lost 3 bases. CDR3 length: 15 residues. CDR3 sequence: CATSGWTGGGYEQYF. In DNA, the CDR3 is TGTGCCACCAGTGGCTGGACAGGGGGCGGCTACGAGCAGTACTTC.